The T cell receptor (beta chain) described here comes from a study of cytomegalovirus exposure and HLA in healthy donors. Whole-study context: Approximately 170 million T cells yielded 117 million unique TCR beta sequences in earlier analysis.

Healthy people donating bone marrow made up the donors. In germline, CDR1 is GTSNPN, CDR2 SVGIG (reference sequence). Trimming removed 5 bases from V and 1 base from J; junction bases left unmatched: 9. The CDR3 has 16 amino acids. PCR was performed using 60 Vbeta and 13 Jbeta primers. The assay was immunoSEQ multiplex PCR, and TCRdb's table has in-frame clones only and misses some. The table records roughly 200,000 clones, 77% of them present only once. The study's findings and limits: There were some 150 TCR beta chains listed as cytomegalovirus-associated. Researchers reported in a later analysis that a missense DCLRE1C variant was tied to TCR beta V- and J-gene trimming.

Concerning this clone: Its antigen remains unknown.

Source material: PBMCs. The TCR originated in a woman in her sixties or seventies in good health and CMV-seropositive. V usage is TRBV30 and J usage is TRBJ1-4, with 8 bases lining up with TRBD1. The CDR3 DNA reads TGTGCCTGGGGGCAGGGGGCTGGAGTAACTAATGAAAAACTGTTTTTT. Its protein product is CAWGQGAGVTNEKLFF.